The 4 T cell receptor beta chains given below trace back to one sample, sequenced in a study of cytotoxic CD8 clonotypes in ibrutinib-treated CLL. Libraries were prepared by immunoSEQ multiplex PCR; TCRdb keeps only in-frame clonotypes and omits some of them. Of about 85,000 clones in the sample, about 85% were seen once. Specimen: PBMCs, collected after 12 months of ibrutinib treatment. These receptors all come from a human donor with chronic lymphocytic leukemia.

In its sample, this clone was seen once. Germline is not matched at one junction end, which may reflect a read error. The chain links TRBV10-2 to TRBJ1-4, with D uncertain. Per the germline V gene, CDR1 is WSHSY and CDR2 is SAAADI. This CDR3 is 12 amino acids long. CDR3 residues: CATSSTNEKLFF. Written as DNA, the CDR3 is TGCGCCACCAGTTCAACTAATGAAAAACTGTTTTTT.

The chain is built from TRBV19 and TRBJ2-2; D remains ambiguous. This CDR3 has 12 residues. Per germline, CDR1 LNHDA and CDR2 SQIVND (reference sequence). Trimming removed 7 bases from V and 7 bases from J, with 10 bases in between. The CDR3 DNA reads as TGTGCCAGTACCCGGGTAGACGGGGAGCTGTTTTTT. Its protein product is CASTRVDGELFF.

The CDR3 spells CASSPFGTVNYGYTF. CDR3 DNA sequence: TGTGCCAGCAGCCCCTTCGGGACAGTTAACTATGGCTACACCTTC. This chain links TRBV13 with TRBJ1-2; 7 bases fit TRBD1. CDR3 length: 15 amino acids. Per germline, CDR1 PRHDT and CDR2 FYEKMQ (reference sequence). V was pared by 5 bases and J by 1 base, with 7 bases of the junction left unmatched.

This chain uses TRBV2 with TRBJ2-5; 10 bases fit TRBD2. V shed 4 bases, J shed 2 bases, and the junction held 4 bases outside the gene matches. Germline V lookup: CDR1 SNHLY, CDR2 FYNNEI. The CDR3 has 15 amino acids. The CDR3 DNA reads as TGTGCCAGCAGTGGGCTAGCGGGGGAACAAGAGACCCAGTACTTC. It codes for CASSGLAGEQETQYF. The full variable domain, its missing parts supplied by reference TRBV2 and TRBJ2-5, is EPEVTQTPSHQVTQMGQEVILRCVPISNHLYFYWYRQILGQKVEFLVSFYNNEISEKSEIFDDQFSVERPDGSNFTLKIRSTKLEDSAMYFCASSGLAGEQETQYFGPGTRLLVL.